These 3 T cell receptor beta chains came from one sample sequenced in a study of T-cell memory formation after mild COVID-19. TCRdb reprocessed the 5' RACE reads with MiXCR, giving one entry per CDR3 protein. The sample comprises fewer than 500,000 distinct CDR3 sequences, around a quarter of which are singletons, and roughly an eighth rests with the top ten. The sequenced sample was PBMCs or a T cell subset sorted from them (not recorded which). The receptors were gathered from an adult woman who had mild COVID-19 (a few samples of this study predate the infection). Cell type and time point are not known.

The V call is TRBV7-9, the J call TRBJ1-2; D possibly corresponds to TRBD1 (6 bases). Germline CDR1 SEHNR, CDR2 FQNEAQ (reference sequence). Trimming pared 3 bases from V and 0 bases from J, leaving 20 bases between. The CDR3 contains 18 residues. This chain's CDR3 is CASSFRYSEGDANYGYTF. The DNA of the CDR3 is TGTGCCAGCAGCTTCCGGTACAGTGAGGGGGACGCTAACTATGGCTACACCTTC.

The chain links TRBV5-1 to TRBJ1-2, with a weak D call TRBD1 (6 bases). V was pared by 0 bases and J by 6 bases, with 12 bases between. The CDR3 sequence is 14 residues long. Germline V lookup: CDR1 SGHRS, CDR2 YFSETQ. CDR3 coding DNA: TGCGCCAGCAGCTTGGCCCCAGGGGATCATGGCTACACCTTC. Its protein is CASSLAPGDHGYTF.

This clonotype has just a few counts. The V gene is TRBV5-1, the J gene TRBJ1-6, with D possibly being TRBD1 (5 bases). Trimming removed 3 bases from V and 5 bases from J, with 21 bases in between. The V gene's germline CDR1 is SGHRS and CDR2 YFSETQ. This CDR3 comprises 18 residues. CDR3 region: CASSSLGPDSQDNSPLHF. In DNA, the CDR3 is TGCGCCAGCAGCTCCTTGGGTCCCGACAGCCAAGATAATTCACCCCTCCACTTT.